The 31 T cell receptor beta chains listed next were all sequenced from one sample in a study of T cells in Graves' hyperthyroidism and ophthalmopathy. Regions amplified from RNA transcripts were the TCR beta CDR3 regions. The TCR CDR3 was amplified in a first-round RT-PCR using the HTBI primer set. Each CDR3 protein is one row after TCRdb ran MiXCR on the multiplex PCR reads. The data contain about 640,000 distinct CDR3 sequences, around 15% of them singletons. What was sequenced was blood. The receptors stem from a woman aged 50 to 60 with Graves' ophthalmopathy.

This clonotype has a count of ten or more. The V gene is TRBV7-2, the J gene TRBJ1-1; D unresolved. CDR1 is SGHTA and CDR2 is FQGNSA in the germline V gene. This CDR3 comprises 15 residues. V gave up 1 base and J gave up 1 base, with 10 bases separating them. In DNA, the CDR3 is TGTGCCAGCAGCTTAGAGATAATCGCGAACACTGAAGCTTTCTTT. Its protein product is CASSLEIIANTEAFF.

Many counts were recorded for this clonotype. This chain connects TRBV13 to TRBJ2-7; 8 bases agree with TRBD2. CDR3 length equals 14 residues. The germline CDR1 and CDR2 sequences are PRHDT and FYEKMQ (reference sequence). Trimming cost V 3 bases and J 6 bases; bases outside gene matches: 7. The DNA of the CDR3 is TGTGCCAGCAGCTTGACGGGAGGGCCCTTCGAGCAGTACTTC. This sequence encodes CASSLTGGPFEQYF.

This clonotype came up many times. The rearrangement links TRBV7-8 to TRBJ2-3, with a tentative D call TRBD2 (6 bases). Germline V gene lookup returns CDR1 SGHVS and CDR2 FQNEAQ. The CDR3 is 16 residues long. Trimming took off 5 bases at V and 0 bases at J, with 15 bases between the two ends. The CDR3 sequence: CASSLVAGPSTDTQYF. The DNA for the CDR3 is TGTGCCAGCAGCCTAGTTGCGGGACCGAGCACAGATACGCAGTATTTT.

This clonotype was found many times. V is TRBV15 and J is TRBJ2-7; the D gene is possibly TRBD1 (7 bases). CDR1 is LNHNV, CDR2 YYDKDF, per germline (reference sequence). This CDR3 is built from 16 residues. Trimming stripped 0 bases from V and 3 bases from J, with 15 bases between. DNA for the CDR3: TGTGCCACCAGCAGAGAGTTTGCGGGACAGCTCTACGAGCAGTACTTC. This codes for CATSREFAGQLYEQYF.

A remark on this clonotype: Mismatch with germline at one junction end may stem from a read error. The V gene is TRBV27, the J gene TRBJ2-1; no definite D call. The CDR3 is 15 residues long. Germline CDR1 is MNHEY and CDR2 is SMNVEV (reference sequence). The CDR3 here is CASSLYPVSYNEQLF. CDR3 coding DNA: TGTGCCAGCAGTCTCTATCCAGTATCCTACAATGAGCAGCTCTTC.

CDR3: CASSFDRDSGDTQYF. The CDR3, as DNA: TGTGCCAGCAGCTTCGACCGAGATAGTGGCGATACGCAGTATTTT. The chain carries TRBV27 and TRBJ2-3; D is unresolved. Germline V gene sequence: CDR1 MNHEY, CDR2 SMNVEV (reference sequence). This CDR3 is 15 amino acids long. V gave up 6 bases and J gave up 6 bases, with 19 bases separating them.

Remarks on this clonotype: A read error is possible here, since a much larger clone lies one base away. V and J are TRBV28 and TRBJ2-1; 10 positions agree with TRBD2. There are 16 residues in the CDR3. Germline V gene lookup returns CDR1 MDHEN and CDR2 SYDVKM. V was pared by 5 bases and J by 8 bases, with 12 bases of the junction left unmatched. DNA for the CDR3: TGTGCCAGCAGTCCCGGGCTAGCGGGAGTACGGGATGAGCAGTTCTTC. Translated: CASSPGLAGVRDEQFF.

This clonotype has a count of ten or more. V is TRBV3-1 and J is TRBJ1-1; D call uncertain. Trimming shortened V by 0 bases and J by 0 bases, and 11 bases separated the two germline ends. Looked up from germline, CDR1 is LGHDT and CDR2 is YNNKEL (reference sequence). This CDR3 comprises 16 residues. CDR3 in amino acids: CASSQDFTVMNTEAFF. The CDR3 DNA reads as TGTGCCAGCAGCCAAGATTTTACAGTTATGAACACTGAAGCTTTCTTT.

This clonotype has only a few counts. The chain has TRBV6-2 or TRBV6-3 and TRBJ2-3, with D tentatively TRBD1 or TRBD2 (5 bases each). The CDR3 covers 20 residues. V dropped 0 bases and J dropped 5 bases, with 27 bases sitting between them. Germline CDR1 reads MNHEY; CDR2 reads SVGEGT. This CDR3 reads CASSYSLSGTQILLQDTQYF. CDR3 coding DNA: TGTGCCAGCAGTTACTCACTTTCCGGGACGCAGATCCTGTTACAAGATACGCAGTATTTT.

The V gene is TRBV30, the J gene TRBJ2-1; D unresolved. V was cut by 4 bases and J by 10 bases, with 11 bases left in between. The CDR3 extends over 11 amino acids. Germline lookup yields CDR1 GTSNPN and CDR2 SVGIG (reference sequence). The CDR3 DNA reads TGTGCCTGGAAGATCTCTGGGGAGCAGTTCTTC. Its translation is CAWKISGEQFF. Based on the CDR3 plus reference TRBV30 and TRBJ2-1, the full variable domain is SQTIHQWPATLVQPVGSPLSLECTVEGTSNPNLYWYRQAAGRGLQLLFYSVGIGQISSEVPQNLSASRPQDRQFILSSKKLLLSDSGFYLCAWKISGEQFFGPGTRLTVL.

This clonotype appeared many times. The V gene is TRBV6-1, the J gene TRBJ2-4, with D maybe TRBD2 (6 bases). Germline V gene sequence: CDR1 MNHNS, CDR2 SASEGT. The CDR3 extends over 13 amino acids. V lost 6 bases and J 7 bases, leaving 13 bases between the germline ends. In DNA form, the CDR3 reads TGTGCCAGCAGGGCCCCTGGGGGGAACATTCAGTACTTC. Translating it yields CASRAPGGNIQYF.

The J gene is TRBJ2-7, the V gene TRBV19; TRBD2 is a possible D gene (5 bases). Germline CDR1 is LNHDA and CDR2 is SQIVND (reference sequence). CDR3 length: 14 amino acids. The V end was cut by 5 bases, the J end by 2 bases, with 13 bases between. In nucleotides, the CDR3 is TGTGCCAGTAGTGCGGGTGTCCCCCCCTACGAGCAGTACTTC. The encoded protein is CASSAGVPPYEQYF. Supplemented by reference TRBV19 and TRBJ2-7, the full variable domain reads DGGITQSPKYLFRKEGQNVTLSCEQNLNHDAMYWYRQDPGQGLRLIYYSQIVNDFQKGDIAEGYSVSREKKESFPLTVTSAQKNPTAFYLCASSAGVPPYEQYFGPGTRLTVT.

This clonotype was counted many times. V and J are TRBV12-3 or TRBV12-4 and TRBJ2-1, with 14 bases matching TRBD2. The CDR3 runs to 18 residues. The ends lost 4 bases at V and 2 bases at J; junction bases unmatched: 7. This CDR3 reads CASSSGTSGSHPYNEQFF. The CDR3 region has the DNA TGTGCCAGCAGTTCCGGGACTAGCGGGAGTCATCCCTACAATGAGCAGTTCTTC.

This clonotype appeared many times. The CDR3 loop is CASSLVLAGGSSEQYF. In DNA, the CDR3 is TGTGCCAGCAGCTTAGTTTTAGCGGGAGGCTCGAGCGAGCAGTACTTC. The V call is TRBV7-2, the J call TRBJ2-7; 10 bases are a match to TRBD2. Germline V gives CDR1 SGHTA, CDR2 FQGNSA. V lost 1 base to trimming and J lost 6 bases; unmatched junction nucleotides: 9. CDR3 length equals 16 residues. The full variable domain, rest sourced from reference TRBV7-2 and TRBJ2-7, is GAGVSQSPSNKVTEKGKDVELRCDPISGHTALYWYRQSLGQGLEFLIYFQGNSAPDKSGLPSDRFSAERTGGSVSTLTIQRTQQEDSAVYLCASSLVLAGGSSEQYFGPGTRLTVT.

J is TRBJ2-1 and V is TRBV4-3; D remains ambiguous. This CDR3 is 15 amino acids long. V was shortened by 5 bases and J by 2 bases, with 13 bases between the two germline ends. Germline assignment: CDR1 LGHNA and CDR2 YSLEER. CDR3 coding DNA: TGCGCCAGCAGCAGAAAGAAGAACACCTACAATGAGCAGTTCTTC. It yields the protein CASSRKKNTYNEQFF.

This clonotype was recorded a few times. This chain links TRBV5-1 with TRBJ2-7; D is perhaps TRBD2 (7 bases). Per the germline V gene, CDR1 is SGHRS and CDR2 is YFSETQ. Trimming removed 0 bases at V and 3 bases at J, with 22 bases between. This CDR3 comprises 18 residues. CDR3 region: CASSLAPPRGGGIYEQYF. As DNA, the CDR3 is TGCGCCAGCAGCTTGGCCCCCCCTCGGGGAGGGGGGATCTACGAGCAGTACTTC.

This clonotype has a handful of counts. CDR3 coding DNA: TGTGCCAGTAGTATGACGCGGACAGGGGGCACGTTTGTAAACACTGAAGCTTTCTTT. Protein sequence: CASSMTRTGGTFVNTEAFF. This chain joins TRBV19 and TRBJ1-1, with 11 nucleotides matching TRBD1. There are 19 residues in the CDR3. CDR1 is LNHDA and CDR2 is SQIVND in the germline V gene (reference sequence). With V trimmed by 3 bases and J by 2 bases, 14 bases remained unmatched.

This clonotype appeared once. The chain has TRBV19 and TRBJ2-7, with 13 bases lining up with TRBD2. Trimming removed 7 bases from V and 5 bases from J; junction bases left unmatched: 8. This CDR3 spans 15 amino acids. Germline V gives CDR1 LNHDA, CDR2 SQIVND (reference sequence). The DNA for the CDR3 is TGTGCCAGTACTACGGAAGGGACTAGCGGGAACGAGCAGTACTTC. Translated: CASTTEGTSGNEQYF.

This clonotype came up many times. This chain uses TRBV6-5 with TRBJ1-1; possible D gene TRBD1, 5 bases. The V end lost 1 base, the J end lost 11 bases, and 14 bases lay between the germline ends. The CDR3 consists of 13 residues. Germline-derived CDR1 and CDR2 are MNHEY and SVGAGI. CDR3 region: CASSYLYGAEAFF. CDR3 DNA: TGTGCCAGCAGTTACTTATATGGGGCGGAGGCTTTCTTT.

This clonotype was seen a handful of times. The rearrangement links TRBV25-1 to TRBJ2-5; 10 nucleotides match TRBD2. The J segment lost 4 bases and the V segment lost 3 bases, leaving 5 bases of the junction unmatched. Germline V CDR1 and CDR2: MGHDK, SYGVNS. This CDR3 region has 15 residues. This chain's CDR3 is CASSDLAGVSETQYF. The CDR3 DNA reads as TGTGCCAGCAGTGATCTAGCGGGAGTGTCAGAGACCCAGTACTTC.

The V call is TRBV9, the J call TRBJ2-7, with no clear D. V was trimmed by 7 bases and J by 6 bases, leaving 11 bases between them. Per the germline V gene, CDR1 is SGDLS and CDR2 is YYNGEE. The CDR3 runs to 11 residues. CDR3 DNA: TGTGCCAGCGGCAGGTTGGGCGAGCAGTACTTC. Amino acid sequence: CASGRLGEQYF.

This clonotype has at least ten counts. V and J are TRBV18 and TRBJ1-5; no firm D call. Germline-derived CDR1 and CDR2 are KGHSH and LQKENI. V shed 1 base and J shed 3 bases, with 7 bases lying between them. The CDR3 has 14 amino acids. This chain's CDR3 is CASSPQGNNQPQHF. CDR3 nucleotide sequence: TGTGCCAGCTCACCACAAGGCAACAATCAGCCCCAGCATTTT.

This clonotype was recorded many times. The V gene is TRBV27, the J gene TRBJ2-3; D is undetermined. The CDR3 length is 10 residues. The V end lost 8 bases, the J end lost 8 bases, and 8 bases lay between the germline ends. CDR1 MNHEY and CDR2 SMNVEV come from the germline V gene (reference sequence). The CDR3 reads CASGVGTQYF. Written as DNA, the CDR3 is TGTGCCAGCGGGGTGGGTACGCAGTATTTT.

The chain links TRBV7-2 to TRBJ1-6, with 7 bases that match TRBD1. With V trimmed by 6 bases and J by 10 bases, 12 bases remained unmatched. CDR3 length: 15 amino acids. Germline V gene lookup returns CDR1 SGHTA and CDR2 FQGNSA. The CDR3 reads CASRLIGGAGSPLHF. CDR3 in DNA: TGTGCCAGCAGGCTCATAGGGGGCGCAGGGTCACCCCTCCACTTT.

The chain combines TRBV7-9 with TRBJ1-2, with 8 bases lining up with TRBD1. Germline loops: CDR1 SEHNR, CDR2 FQNEAQ (reference sequence). CDR3 length equals 12 residues. Trimming at V came to 6 bases and at J to 7 bases, leaving 4 bases not matched to a gene. The CDR3 DNA sequence: TGTGCCAGCAGGGACAGGGAACTTGGCTACACCTTC. Protein sequence: CASRDRELGYTF.

V and J are TRBV4-1 and TRBJ2-4; D tentatively reads TRBD1 or TRBD2 (5 bases each). The germline V gene encodes CDR1 MGHRA and CDR2 YSYEKL. The CDR3 runs to 17 residues. V shed 1 base and J shed 2 bases, with 15 bases lying between them. The CDR3 loop reads CASSQGGARGTKNIQYF. CDR3 nucleotides: TGCGCCAGCAGCCAAGGAGGGGCTCGTGGAACCAAAAACATTCAGTACTTC.

The gene calls are TRBV6-6 and TRBJ2-7; 7 nucleotides match TRBD2. The V segment lost 2 bases and the J segment 2 bases; nucleotides outside the gene matches: 3. Germline V gives CDR1 MNHNY, CDR2 SVGAGI (reference sequence). The CDR3 is 14 amino acids. The CDR3: CASSYGGDTYEQYF. CDR3 DNA sequence: TGTGCCAGCAGTTACGGGGGGGATACCTACGAGCAGTACTTC.

This clonotype was detected only a few times. The rearrangement uses TRBV30 and TRBJ2-1; 9 bases align to TRBD1. J lost 7 bases, V lost 2 bases, and 9 bases had no gene match. CDR3 length: 15 amino acids. Germline lookup yields CDR1 GTSNPN and CDR2 SVGIG (reference sequence). The CDR3: CAWSTPGQGLNEQFF. The CDR3 coding sequence is TGTGCCTGGAGTACTCCGGGACAGGGACTAAATGAGCAGTTCTTC.

For this clonotype: A much larger clone sits a single nucleotide away, making a read error possible. The J gene is TRBJ2-1, the V gene TRBV20-1; unclear D gene. Germline V gene sequence: CDR1 DFQATT, CDR2 SNEGSKA (reference sequence). CDR3 length: 14 residues. The V end lost 2 bases, the J end lost 0 bases, and 8 bases lay between the germline ends. CDR3: CSARRRSSYNEQFF. The CDR3 DNA follows: TGCAGTGCTAGACGCAGGAGCTCCTACAATGAGCAGTTCTTC.

This clonotype was counted ten times or more. The chain links TRBV6-2 or TRBV6-3 to TRBJ1-2, with D possibly being TRBD1 (5 bases). Germline V gives CDR1 MNHEY, CDR2 SVGEGT. The CDR3 covers 13 residues. Trimming shortened V by 5 bases and J by 2 bases, and 9 bases separated the two germline ends. CDR3 sequence reads: CASSHRDNYGYTF. CDR3 bases: TGTGCCAGCAGTCACCGGGACAACTATGGCTACACCTTC.

V and J are TRBV6-1 and TRBJ2-5; 11 bases match TRBD1. The junction had 10 bases not matched to a gene; V was cut back by 7 bases and J by 3 bases. CDR1 MNHNS and CDR2 SASEGT come from the germline V gene. The CDR3 is 16 residues long. CDR3 DNA: TGTGCCAGCAAAAAGAGGACAGGGGGCGCCGAAGAGACCCAGTACTTC. Its protein product is CASKKRTGGAEETQYF.